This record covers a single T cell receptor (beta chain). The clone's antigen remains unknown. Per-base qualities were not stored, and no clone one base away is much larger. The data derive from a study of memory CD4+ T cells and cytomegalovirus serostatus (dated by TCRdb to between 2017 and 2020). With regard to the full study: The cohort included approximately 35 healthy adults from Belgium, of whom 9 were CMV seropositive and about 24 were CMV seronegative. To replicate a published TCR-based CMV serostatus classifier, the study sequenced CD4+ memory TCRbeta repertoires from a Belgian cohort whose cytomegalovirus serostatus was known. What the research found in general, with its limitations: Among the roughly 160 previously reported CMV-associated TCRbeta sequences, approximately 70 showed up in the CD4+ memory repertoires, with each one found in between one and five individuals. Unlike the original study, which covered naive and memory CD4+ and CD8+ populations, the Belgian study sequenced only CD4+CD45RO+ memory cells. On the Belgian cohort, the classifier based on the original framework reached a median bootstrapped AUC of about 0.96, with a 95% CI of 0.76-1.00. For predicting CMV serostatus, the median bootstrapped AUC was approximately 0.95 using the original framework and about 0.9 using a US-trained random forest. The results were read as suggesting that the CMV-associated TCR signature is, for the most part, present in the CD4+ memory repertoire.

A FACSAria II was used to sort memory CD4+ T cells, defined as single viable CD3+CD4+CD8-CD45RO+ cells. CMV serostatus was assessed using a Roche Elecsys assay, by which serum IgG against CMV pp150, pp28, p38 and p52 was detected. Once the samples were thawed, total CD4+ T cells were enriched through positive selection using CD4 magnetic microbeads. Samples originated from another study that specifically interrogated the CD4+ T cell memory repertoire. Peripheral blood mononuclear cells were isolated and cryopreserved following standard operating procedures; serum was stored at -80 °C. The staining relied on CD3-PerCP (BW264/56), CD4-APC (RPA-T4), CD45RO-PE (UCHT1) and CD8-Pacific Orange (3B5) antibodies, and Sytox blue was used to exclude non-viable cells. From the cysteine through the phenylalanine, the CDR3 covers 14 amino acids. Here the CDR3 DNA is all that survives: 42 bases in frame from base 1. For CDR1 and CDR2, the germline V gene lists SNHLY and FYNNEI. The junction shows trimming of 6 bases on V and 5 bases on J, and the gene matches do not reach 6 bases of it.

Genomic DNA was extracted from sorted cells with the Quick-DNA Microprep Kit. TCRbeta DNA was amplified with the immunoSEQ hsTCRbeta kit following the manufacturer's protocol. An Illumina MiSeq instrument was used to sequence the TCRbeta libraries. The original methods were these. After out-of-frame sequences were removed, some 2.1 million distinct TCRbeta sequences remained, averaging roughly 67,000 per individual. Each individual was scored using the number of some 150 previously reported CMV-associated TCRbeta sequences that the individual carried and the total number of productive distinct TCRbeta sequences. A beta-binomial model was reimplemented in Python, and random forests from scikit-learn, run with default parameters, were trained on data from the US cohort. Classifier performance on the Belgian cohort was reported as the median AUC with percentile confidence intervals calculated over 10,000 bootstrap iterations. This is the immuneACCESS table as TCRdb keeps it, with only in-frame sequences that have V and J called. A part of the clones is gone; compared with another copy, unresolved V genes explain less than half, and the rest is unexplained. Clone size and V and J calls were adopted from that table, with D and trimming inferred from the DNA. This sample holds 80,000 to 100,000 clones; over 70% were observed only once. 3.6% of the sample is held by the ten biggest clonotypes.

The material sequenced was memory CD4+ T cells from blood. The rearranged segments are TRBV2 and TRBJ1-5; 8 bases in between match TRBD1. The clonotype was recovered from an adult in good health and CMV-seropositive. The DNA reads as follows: TGTGCCAGCAGCGCCGGGACAGGTGATCAGCCCCAGCATTTT. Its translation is CASSAGTGDQPQHF.